The present entry profiles one TCR beta chain with its context. These data belong to a study of T cells in Graves' hyperthyroidism and ophthalmopathy. Regions amplified from RNA transcripts were the TCR beta CDR3 regions. When the TCR CDR3 underwent first-round RT-PCR, the HTBI primer set was used. A single record per CDR3 protein comes from TCRdb applying MiXCR to the multiplex PCR reads. The sample has some 800,000 distinct CDR3 sequences; 38% are singletons. CDR3 length: 15 residues. Per the germline V gene, CDR1 is LGHNA and CDR2 is YSLEER. Losses at the gene ends were 1 base for V and 5 bases for J; bases not matched to a gene: 8.

Input material: blood. The receptor was derived from a man between 18 and 29 years old with Graves' hyperthyroidism. The chain carries TRBV4-3 and TRBJ2-7, with 7 positions matching TRBD1. For the CDR3, the DNA is TGCGCCAGCAGCCAAGGCAGGGGGTGGTTAGACGAGCAGTACTTC. Encoded protein: CASSQGRGWLDEQYF.